Shown below are 10 T cell receptor beta chains from a single sample sequenced in a study of cytomegalovirus exposure and HLA in healthy donors. Primers for the PCR totalled 60 Vbeta and 13 Jbeta. Method: immunoSEQ multiplex PCR; TCRdb's copy keeps in-frame clones and lacks some. Altogether about 110,000 clones are present, roughly 80% being singletons, with the ten largest covering roughly 20%. Sequences were obtained from PBMCs. The receptors derive from a man aged 25-45 years in good health and CMV-seropositive.

This clone was seen just once. J is TRBJ1-5 and V is TRBV5-6; 9 nucleotides align to TRBD1. The junction had 7 bases not matched to a gene; V was cut back by 4 bases and J by 5 bases. Germline loops: CDR1 SGHDT, CDR2 YYEEEE. The CDR3 has 15 residues. CDR3 nucleotides: TGTGCCAGCAGCCCATTCCGGGACAGGGATCAGCCCCAGCATTTT. This encodes CASSPFRDRDQPQHF.

The rearrangement joins TRBV9 to TRBJ2-1; D uncertain. The CDR3 is made up of 12 amino acids. The V end was cut by 6 bases, the J end by 4 bases, with 8 bases between. Looked up from germline, CDR1 is SGDLS and CDR2 is YYNGEE. The DNA of the CDR3 is TGTGCCAGCACGGCGGATTACAATGAGCAGTTCTTC. Encoded protein: CASTADYNEQFF.

The chain uses TRBV10-3 and TRBJ2-3; 7 bases are a match to TRBD1. This CDR3 spans 14 amino acids. Germline assignment: CDR1 ENHRY and CDR2 SYGVKD. V lost 3 bases, J lost 3 bases, and 3 bases stayed unmatched. CDR3 sequence: CAISEDRETDTQYF. DNA of the CDR3: TGTGCCATCAGTGAAGACAGGGAGACAGATACGCAGTATTTT.

This sequence joins TRBV5-5 and TRBJ1-2; D perhaps matches TRBD1 (5 bases). Germline assignment: CDR1 SGHKS and CDR2 YYEKEE (reference sequence). Deletions cut 1 base from V and 7 bases from J, with 17 bases between. The length of the CDR3 is 15 residues. CDR3 sequence reads: CASSLRVTGSGGYTF. The DNA of the CDR3 is TGTGCCAGCAGCTTGAGGGTCACAGGCTCAGGTGGCTACACCTTC.

The chain is built from TRBV30 and TRBJ2-4; 7 bases are a match to TRBD1. Trimming took 2 bases from V and 9 from J; bases not matched to a gene: 7. Germline V gives CDR1 GTSNPN, CDR2 SVGIG (reference sequence). The CDR3 runs to 13 residues. This CDR3 is CAWSKKQGSIQYF. The CDR3 DNA sequence: TGTGCCTGGAGTAAAAAACAGGGGAGCATTCAGTACTTC.

Only one count was recorded for this clone. J is TRBJ1-4 and V is TRBV29-1, with D unresolved. Germline V gene data show CDR1 as SQVTM and CDR2 as ANQGSEA. The V gene lost 4 bases and the J gene lost 2 bases, with 5 bases spanning the gap. CDR3 length: 12 amino acids. DNA of the CDR3: TGCAGCGTTGGTTCGACTAATGAAAAACTGTTTTTT. The encoded protein is CSVGSTNEKLFF. Variable domain in full (rest from reference TRBV29-1 and TRBJ1-4): SAVISQKPSRDICQRGTSLTIQCQVDSQVTMMFWYRQQPGQSLTLIATANQGSEATYESGFVIDKFPISRPNLTFSTLTVSNMSPEDSSIYLCSVGSTNEKLFFGSGTQLSVL.

CDR3 amino acids: CASTKDRGRNYGYTF. In DNA, the CDR3 is TGTGCCAGCACTAAGGACAGGGGGCGAAACTATGGCTACACCTTC. The J gene is TRBJ1-2, the V gene TRBV6-6; 11 nucleotides align to TRBD1. The V gene end was trimmed by 7 bases and the J gene end by 2 bases; junction bases not matched to a gene: 6. The CDR3 has 15 residues. CDR1 MNHNY and CDR2 SVGAGI come from the germline V gene (reference sequence).

This chain joins TRBV30 and TRBJ1-6; D unresolved. V lost 3 bases to trimming and J lost 11 bases, with 11 bases between them. CDR1 GTSNPN and CDR2 SVGIG come from the germline V gene (reference sequence). This CDR3 comprises 12 residues. CDR3 protein: CAWSLLNPPLHF. CDR3 nucleotides: TGTGCCTGGAGCCTCCTAAATCCACCCCTCCACTTT.

The chain employs TRBV15 and TRBJ1-6; D uncertain. Trimming took 0 bases from V and 7 from J, leaving 10 bases between them. Germline V gene sequence: CDR1 LNHNV, CDR2 YYDKDF (reference sequence). The CDR3 has 15 residues. The CDR3 DNA is TGTGCCACCAGCAGAGATTGGCCCCAGAATTCACCCCTCCACTTT. This translates into CATSRDWPQNSPLHF.

The chain links TRBV7-8 to TRBJ1-2; 7 nucleotides agree with TRBD1. Per germline, CDR1 SGHVS and CDR2 FQNEAQ. V trimming: 5 bases; J trimming: 8 bases; junction bases outside the gene matches: 11. The CDR3 is 14 amino acids. CDR3 nucleotide sequence: TGTGCCAGCAGCCAAATGACAGGGCGGGACGGCTACACCTTC. Amino acid sequence: CASSQMTGRDGYTF.